The clone carrying this T cell receptor beta chain came up many times. Antigen: not known. This entry comes from a study of T cells after yellow fever vaccination. Regarding the study as a whole: Of the clonotypes, a small share occurred in both CD4 and CD8 compartments.

The germline CDR1 and CDR2 sequences are DFQATT and SNEGSKA (reference sequence). The CDR3 consists of 12 residues. V gave up 6 bases and J gave up 3 bases; unmatched junction bases: 2. TCRdb called the 5' RACE reads again in MiXCR, with one record for every CDR3 protein. Here the sample spans about 140,000 distinct CDR3 sequences, 6.6% being singletons. The TCR was taken from a man between 25 and 39 years old who received the YFV17D yellow fever vaccine. This material consisted of CD4+ T cells sorted from PBMCs, taken 10 days after the yellow fever booster vaccination. The genes are TRBV20-1 and TRBJ2-3; 8 bases map to TRBD1. In DNA, the CDR3 is TGCAGTGCCCACAGGGGGACAGATACGCAGTATTTT. Residues: CSAHRGTDTQYF.